The following is a TCR beta chain sequence with its context. Its antigen is still unknown. This entry comes from a study of cytomegalovirus exposure and HLA in healthy donors. The PCR had 60 Vbeta and 13 Jbeta primers. Some clones are missing from TCRdb's copy, which holds only in-frame ones; the method was immunoSEQ multiplex PCR. This sample's clone table lists around 150,000 clones. General observations from the study: In a later analysis, compared with equally common non-associated chains, HLA-associated beta chains were more expanded. Analyzed later, association rates of TCRs varied across HLA loci, with DRB1 most and HLA-C fewest.

Trimming at V came to 3 bases and at J to 5 bases, leaving 0 bases not matched to a gene. The CDR3 is 14 residues long. Germline values: CDR1 MNHNS, CDR2 SASEGT. The sequenced sample was PBMCs. V and J are TRBV6-1 and TRBJ1-4; the match to TRBD1 covers 10 bases. This sequence originates from a woman aged 55 to 70 in good health and CMV-seronegative. CDR3 sequence (DNA): TGTGCCAGCAGTGAGGACAGGGGGAATGAAAAACTGTTTTTT. It translates to CASSEDRGNEKLFF.